The T cell receptor (beta chain) under discussion was sequenced for a study of T cell responses to AZD1222 COVID-19 vaccine listed by TCRdb under 2021. Turning to the overall study: Because spike-specific TCR depth and breadth did not differ between the two schedules, AZD1222 recipients who got a second dose at roughly 4 weeks were pooled with those who got a second dose at roughly 12 weeks. A total of 230 or so trial participants underwent TCR sequencing, of whom 207 received two doses of AZD1222 and about 25 received two doses of the MenACWY control vaccine. Trial participants were enrolled by age into 18-55, 56-69 and 70-plus year subgroups, with around 140, 26 and 57 TCR-sequenced participants respectively.

The CDR3 regions of human TCRbeta chains were subjected to immunosequencing. For the original study's pipeline: TCRs in the repertoires were matched against a reference library of SARS-CoV-2-specific TCRs that had been generated with the MIRA antigen-specificity platform. Breadth meant the fraction of unique TCRs that were SARS-CoV-2-associated, whereas depth meant the fraction of total T cells that were SARS-CoV-2-associated. Using the MIRA data, every spike-specific TCR was mapped to the spike region that the TCR reacted to and assigned to either a CD4 or a CD8 class. Log10-transformed breadth and depth values were compared by one-way ANOVA with Sidak's multiple comparisons tests. This is the immuneACCESS table as TCRdb keeps it, with only in-frame sequences that have V and J called. A part of the clones is gone; compared with another copy, unresolved V genes explain less than half, and the rest is unexplained. Clone size and V and J calls were adopted from that table, with D and trimming inferred from the DNA. Present in this sample are roughly 100,000 clones, 75% to 90% of which were seen just once. The leading ten clones occupy about 8.7% of the sample.

On this clone itself: The specificity of this receptor is unknown. No base quality information exists; no much larger clone differs at one position.

CDR1 SGHTA and CDR2 FQGNSA were looked up in the germline V gene. The CDR3 holds 13 amino acids from the cysteine to the phenylalanine. Only the CDR3 region is kept as DNA, spanning 39 bases read in frame from base 1. V and J are truncated by 7 bases and 5 bases respectively, leaving an intervening sequence of 14 bases. In light of the paper, this sample's time point label describes: baseline before first vaccination. Samples from vaccinated people were obtained from the UK trials COV001 and COV002, which included a single-blind randomized controlled phase 2/3 trial of AZD1222 (ChAdOx1 nCoV-19) in healthy adults. Trial participant PBMC samples were collected at day 0 and day 28 after the second dose for TCRbeta chain sequencing. Broader findings and caveats from the paper: In the small 56-69-year group, the increase in depth fell short of significance, most likely because of low power. Reportedly, close to half of the unique spike-specific TCRs recognized epitopes lying outside the regions that are mutated in the B.1.351 and B.1.1.7 variants. After two AZD1222 doses, both the breadth and the depth of spike-specific TCRs were significantly higher than at day 0 and than in MenACWY recipients. Only six or seven AZD1222 recipients were SARS-CoV-2 seropositive at baseline, limiting conclusions about previously exposed vaccinees. Because no day 14 peak-response samples were available, the repertoires could be characterized only after the peak T cell response. The whole spike protein was spanned by vaccine-associated CD4 TCRs, and dominant responses were seen in regions 160-218 and 743-854. Participants were mostly white British and included more females than males, and it was suggested by the authors that clonal diversity may have been underestimated.

The V gene is TRBV7-2 and the J gene is TRBJ1-2; no D segment can be confidently identified. This TCR derives from an adult in good health. The specimen comprised peripheral blood, sampled on day 0 of AZD1222 vaccination. The bases are TGTGCCAGCAACTCGCCGGTCACTTATGGCTACACCTTC. Its translation is CASNSPVTYGYTF. The full variable domain, completed from the reference TRBV7-2 and TRBJ1-2 proteins outside the CDR3, reads GAGVSQSPSNKVTEKGKDVELRCDPISGHTALYWYRQSLGQGLEFLIYFQGNSAPDKSGLPSDRFSAERTGGSVSTLTIQRTQQEDSAVYLCASNSPVTYGYTFGSGTRLTVV.